The entry that follows covers one TCR beta chain sequence. Its antigen remains unknown. These data are taken from a study of cytomegalovirus exposure and HLA in healthy donors. Per germline, CDR1 SGDLS and CDR2 YYNGEE. This CDR3 is 13 amino acids long. Deletions cut 0 bases from V and 2 bases from J, with 4 bases between. Study-wide findings and caveats: Cytomegalovirus status was reportedly diagnosed by the classifier with high specificity and sensitivity.

Profiling relied on immunoSEQ multiplex PCR, and the TCRdb table lists in-frame clones only, not all of them. The sample includes some 260,000 clones, about 90% seen only once; the top ten take around 12%. The chain couples TRBV9 to TRBJ2-3; no reliable D call. The TCR comes from a man aged 18-30 years in good health and CMV-seropositive. The specimen was PBMCs. CDR3 sequence (DNA): TGTGCCAGCAGCGTAGCTACCACAGATACGCAGTATTTT. Protein product: CASSVATTDTQYF.